The T cell receptor beta chain under discussion was sequenced for a study of T cell repertoires in cytomegalovirus infection. Looking at the study overall: Selected CMV epitopes included recently identified HLA-C-restricted ones as well as well-studied HLA-B-restricted ones. Evidence of both CMV infection and a matching HLA type came from public TCR beta signatures. Study-level results: Carriers of CMV plus the relevant HLA were identified by cumulative public TCR beta family frequency. In two of eight donors, the top clonotype was HLA-C-restricted CMV-specific.

Germline CDR1 and CDR2: SQVTM and ANQGSEA. V lost 1 base and J lost 8, with 11 bases in between. The CDR3 sequence is 12 residues long. This clonotype was recorded a few times. The target antigen is unknown. TCRdb re-called the reads through MiXCR, storing one row per CDR3 protein. The sample has roughly 920,000 distinct CDR3 sequences, roughly a third seen once. Material: cultured CD8+ T cells from PBMCs, obtained from culture after CMV antigen stimulation. The chain uses TRBV29-1 and TRBJ1-2, with unresolved D. The TCR comes from a human donor in good health (CMV status not recorded). Some clones in this sample may be carry-over from other donors' samples. CDR3 nucleotides: TGCAGCGTTGAAGCGGCGGCCTCAGGCTACACCTTC. This gives the protein CSVEAAASGYTF. Full variable domain (remainder filled in from reference TRBV29-1 and TRBJ1-2): SAVISQKPSRDICQRGTSLTIQCQVDSQVTMMFWYRQQPGQSLTLIATANQGSEATYESGFVIDKFPISRPNLTFSTLTVSNMSPEDSSIYLCSVEAAASGYTFGSGTRLTVV.